These 2 T cell receptor beta chains share one sample of origin, sequenced in a study of control samples from healthy donors and cancer patients. TCRdb keeps only in-frame clones here, not all; method: immunoSEQ multiplex PCR. Of 57,000 or so clones in the sample, around 90% were seen once. Sequenced sample: PBMCs. The receptors were sampled from a man in his sixties with colorectal cancer.

This clone was observed a few times. The chain combines TRBV6-6 with TRBJ1-5; D gene unclear. CDR3 length equals 13 residues. V lost 7 bases and J lost 1, with 8 bases in between. Germline CDR1 reads MNHNY; CDR2 reads SVGAGI (reference sequence). The CDR3 coding sequence is TGTGCCAGCACCCTCACCAGCAATCAGCCCCAGCATTTT. It codes for CASTLTSNQPQHF.

The chain carries TRBV27 and TRBJ1-4; no reliable D call. The CDR3 contains 15 residues. The V and J ends lost 5 bases and 5 bases respectively, with 15 bases between them. CDR1 and CDR2 (germline): MNHEY, SMNVEV (reference sequence). The CDR3 reads CASSPTPNPNEKLFF. The DNA of the CDR3 is TGTGCCAGCAGTCCCACCCCGAACCCAAATGAAAAACTGTTTTTT.